The entry below describes one T cell receptor beta chain. The antigen is undetermined. Donors counted as nominally healthy when sampled, yet unrecorded immune exposures were likely. It was with 60 Vbeta and 13 Jbeta primers that the PCR ran. Clones were sequenced by immunoSEQ multiplex PCR, and TCRdb holds only the in-frame ones, with some missing. The sample carries approximately 40,000 clones, 86% recorded once. The source of the sample is a study of cytomegalovirus exposure and HLA in healthy donors. Across the study: Of all 400 or so donors who were genotyped, 81% belonged to the Caucasian-associated ancestry cluster. Findings and caveats of the study: According to the study, 180 or so TCR beta chains were cytomegalovirus-associated.

Source material: PBMCs. The TCR originated in a woman between 40 and 55 years old in good health and CMV-seropositive.

Here the CDR3 reads CASSHQASGGTDTQYF. CDR3 bases: TGTGCCAGCAGCCACCAGGCGAGCGGGGGCACAGATACGCAGTATTTT. The V gene is TRBV4-2, the J gene TRBJ2-3, with 7 bases fitting TRBD2. Germline V gene sequence: CDR1 LGHNA, CDR2 YNFKEQ. The CDR3 is made up of 16 amino acids. V was pared by 3 bases and J by 1 base, with 7 bases of the junction left unmatched.